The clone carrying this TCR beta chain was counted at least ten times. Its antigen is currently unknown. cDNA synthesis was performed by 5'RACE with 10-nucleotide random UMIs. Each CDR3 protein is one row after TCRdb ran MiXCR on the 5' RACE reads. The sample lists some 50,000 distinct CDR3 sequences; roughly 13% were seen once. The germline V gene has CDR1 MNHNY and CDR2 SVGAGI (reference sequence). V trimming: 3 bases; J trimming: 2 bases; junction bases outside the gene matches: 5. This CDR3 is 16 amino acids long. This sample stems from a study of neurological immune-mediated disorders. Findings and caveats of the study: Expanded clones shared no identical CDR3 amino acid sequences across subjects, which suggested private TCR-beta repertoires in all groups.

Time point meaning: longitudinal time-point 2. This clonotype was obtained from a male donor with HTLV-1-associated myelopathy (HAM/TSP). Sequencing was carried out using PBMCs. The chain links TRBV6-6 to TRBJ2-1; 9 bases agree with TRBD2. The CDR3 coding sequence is TGTGCCAGCAGTTATACGGGCGGGGGGGCCTACAATGAGCAGTTCTTC. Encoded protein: CASSYTGGGAYNEQFF.